This record concerns one T cell receptor beta chain sequence. The target antigen is unknown. This record belongs to a study of graft-versus-host responses after intestinal transplantation. Libraries were prepared by immunoSEQ multiplex PCR; TCRdb keeps only in-frame clonotypes and omits some of them. The sample lists around 100,000 clones; roughly 90% were seen once. The CDR3 is made up of 14 amino acids. V was clipped by 2 bases and J by 0 bases, with 8 bases between them. Looked up from germline, CDR1 is SGDLS and CDR2 is YYNGEE. The sequenced sample was unstimulated CD4+ T cells sorted from spleen or lymph node cells, obtained before intestinal transplant. The V and J genes are TRBV9 and TRBJ1-1; D is unresolved. The clonotype was recovered from a human donor who received an intestinal transplant. This CDR3 reads CASSVGSLNTEAFF. In nucleotides, the CDR3 is TGTGCCAGCAGCGTGGGCAGTTTGAACACTGAAGCTTTCTTT.